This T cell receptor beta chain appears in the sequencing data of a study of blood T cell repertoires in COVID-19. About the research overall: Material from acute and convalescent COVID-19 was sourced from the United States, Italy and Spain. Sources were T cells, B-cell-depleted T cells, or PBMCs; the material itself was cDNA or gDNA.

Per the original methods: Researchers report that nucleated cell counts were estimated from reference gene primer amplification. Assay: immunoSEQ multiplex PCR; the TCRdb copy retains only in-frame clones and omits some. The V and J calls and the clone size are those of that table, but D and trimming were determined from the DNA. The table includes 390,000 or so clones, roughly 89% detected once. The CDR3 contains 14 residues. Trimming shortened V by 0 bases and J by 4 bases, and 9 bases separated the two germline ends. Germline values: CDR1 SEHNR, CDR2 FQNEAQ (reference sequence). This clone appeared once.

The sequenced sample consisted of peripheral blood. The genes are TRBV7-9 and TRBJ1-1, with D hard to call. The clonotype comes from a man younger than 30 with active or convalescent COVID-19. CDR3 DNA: TGTGCCAGCAGCTTAGCCGGGTACGGCACTGAAGCTTTCTTT. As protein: CASSLAGYGTEAFF.